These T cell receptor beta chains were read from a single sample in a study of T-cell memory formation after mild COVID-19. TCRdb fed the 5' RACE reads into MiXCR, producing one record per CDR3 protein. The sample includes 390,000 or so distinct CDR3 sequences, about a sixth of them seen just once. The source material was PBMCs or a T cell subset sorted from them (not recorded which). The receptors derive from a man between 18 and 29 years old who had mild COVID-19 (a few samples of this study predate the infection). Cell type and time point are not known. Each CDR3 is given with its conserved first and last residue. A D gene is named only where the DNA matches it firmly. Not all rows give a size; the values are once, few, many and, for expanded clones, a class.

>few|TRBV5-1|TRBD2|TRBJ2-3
CASSTQGTSGGSADTQYF
TGCGCCAGCAGCACCCAAGGGACTAGCGGGGGGTCGGCAGATACGCAGTATTTT
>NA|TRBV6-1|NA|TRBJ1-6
CASGRRDNSPLHF
TGTGCCAGCGGTCGCAGGGATAATTCACCCCTCCACTTT
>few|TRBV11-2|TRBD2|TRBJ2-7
CASSLDGLAGATYEQYF
TGTGCCAGCAGCTTAGACGGACTAGCGGGGGCCACCTACGAGCAGTACTTC
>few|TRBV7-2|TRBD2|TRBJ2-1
CASSRGLADEQFF
TGTGCCAGCAGCCGTGGACTAGCGGATGAGCAGTTCTTC
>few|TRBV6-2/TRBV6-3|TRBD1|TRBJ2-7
CASSRTRQGESYEQYF
TGTGCCAGCAGCCGGACTCGACAGGGGGAGTCCTACGAGCAGTACTTC
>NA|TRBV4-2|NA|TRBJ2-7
CASSQDSQAAYEQYF
TGTGCCAGCAGCCAAGATAGCCAGGCCGCCTACGAGCAGTACTTC
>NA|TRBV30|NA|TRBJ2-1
CAWAWSHEQFF
TGTGCCTGGGCCTGGAGCCATGAGCAGTTCTTC
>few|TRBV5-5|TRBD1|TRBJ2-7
CASSRGQGVVEQYF
TGTGCCAGCAGCCGTGGACAGGGGGTGGTTGAGCAGTACTTC
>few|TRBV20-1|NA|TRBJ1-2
CSARVDYGYTF
TGCAGTGCTAGGGTAGACTATGGCTACACCTTC
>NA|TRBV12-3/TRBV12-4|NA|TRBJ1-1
CASSASGTQTRAFF
TGTGCCAGCAGTGCCTCCGGGACCCAGACACGGGCTTTCTTT
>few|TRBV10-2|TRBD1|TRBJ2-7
CASCLTGTGGIEQYF
TGCGCCAGCTGCCTAACCGGGACAGGGGGCATCGAGCAGTACTTC
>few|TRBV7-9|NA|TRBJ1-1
CASSGLGSRDFF
TGTGCCAGCAGCGGGTTGGGTAGCCGGGATTTCTTT
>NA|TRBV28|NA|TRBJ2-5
CASSPRGAGETQYF
TGTGCCAGCAGCCCCAGGGGGGCCGGAGAGACCCAGTACTTC
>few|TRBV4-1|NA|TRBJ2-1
CASSQWMGGNEQFF
TGCGCCAGCAGCCAATGGATGGGGGGCAATGAGCAGTTCTTC
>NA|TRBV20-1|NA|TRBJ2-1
CSARVGGHNEQFF
TGCAGTGCTAGGGTCGGGGGCCACAATGAGCAGTTCTTC
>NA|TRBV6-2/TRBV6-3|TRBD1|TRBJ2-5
CASNHGPGTGWGETQYF
TGTGCCAGCAACCACGGACCAGGGACAGGGTGGGGAGAGACCCAGTACTTC
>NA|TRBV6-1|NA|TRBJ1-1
CASGRGLNTEAFF
TGTGCCAGCGGTCGGGGTTTGAACACTGAAGCTTTCTTT
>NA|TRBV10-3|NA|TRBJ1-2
CAITDVGDGGYTF
TGTGCCATCACTGATGTTGGGGACGGTGGCTACACCTTC
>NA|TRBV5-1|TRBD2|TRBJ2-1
CASSLEASGGANEQFF
TGCGCCAGCAGCTTGGAGGCGAGCGGGGGGGCGAATGAGCAGTTCTTC
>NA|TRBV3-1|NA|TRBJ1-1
CASSQVSGNTEAFF
TGTGCCAGCAGCCAAGTATCCGGGAACACTGAAGCTTTCTTT
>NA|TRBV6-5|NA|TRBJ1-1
CASSYSKGGTEAFF
TGTGCCAGCAGTTACTCTAAGGGGGGCACTGAAGCTTTCTTT
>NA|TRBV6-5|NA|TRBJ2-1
CASSRGTDEQFF
TGTGCCAGCAGTAGGGGGACCGATGAGCAGTTCTTC
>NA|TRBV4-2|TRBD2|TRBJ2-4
CASSQSRGVNIQYF
TGTGCCAGCAGCCAGAGTCGGGGGGTCAACATTCAGTACTTC
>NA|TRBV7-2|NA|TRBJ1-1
CASSLAPVMYTEAFF
TGTGCCAGCAGCTTAGCTCCCGTTATGTACACTGAAGCTTTCTTT
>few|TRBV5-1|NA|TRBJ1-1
CASSLGKGGLEAFF
TGCGCCAGCAGCTTGGGAAAAGGAGGGCTTGAAGCTTTCTTT
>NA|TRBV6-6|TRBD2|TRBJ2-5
CASSYAGTSLETQYF
TGTGCCAGCAGTTACGCGGGGACTAGCTTAGAGACCCAGTACTTC
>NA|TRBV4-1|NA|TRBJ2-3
CASSPAVGFLEGQYF
TGCGCCAGCAGCCCCGCCGTAGGTTTCCTAGAGGGGCAGTATTTT
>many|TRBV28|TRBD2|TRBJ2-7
CASLEAGGRPTEQYF
TGTGCCAGCCTCGAAGCGGGGGGACGGCCTACGGAGCAGTACTTC
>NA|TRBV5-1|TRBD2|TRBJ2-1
CASSYGLGQTSYDEQFF
TGCGCCAGCAGCTACGGACTAGGGCAGACATCCTACGATGAGCAGTTCTTC
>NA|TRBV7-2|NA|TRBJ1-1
CASGGRSNTEAFF
TGTGCTAGCGGGGGACGGTCGAACACTGAAGCTTTCTTT
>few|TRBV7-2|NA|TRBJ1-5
CASSLQGAPNQPQHF
TGTGCCAGCAGCCTTCAGGGAGCACCTAATCAGCCCCAGCATTTT
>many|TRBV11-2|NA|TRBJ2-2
CASSLVAFGTGELFF
TGTGCCAGCAGCTTAGTCGCTTTTGGCACCGGGGAGCTGTTTTTT
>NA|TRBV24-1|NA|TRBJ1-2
CATSDRRDYGYTF
TGTGCCACCAGTGATCGTCGGGACTATGGCTACACCTTC
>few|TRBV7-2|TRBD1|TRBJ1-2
CASSLGTVPYGYTF
TGTGCCAGCAGCCTAGGGACAGTGCCCTATGGCTACACCTTC
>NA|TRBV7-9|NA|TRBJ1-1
CASSRVAEAFF
TGTGCCAGCAGCCGGGTGGCTGAAGCTTTCTTT
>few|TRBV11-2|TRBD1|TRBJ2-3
CASSSDRGDTQYF
TGTGCCAGCAGCTCCGACAGGGGTGATACGCAGTATTTT
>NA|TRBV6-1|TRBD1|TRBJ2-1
CASSVIQGVYFEQFF
TGTGCCAGCAGTGTAATACAGGGGGTATATTTCGAGCAGTTCTTC
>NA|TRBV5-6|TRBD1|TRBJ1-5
CASSSLDRVAQPQHF
TGTGCCAGCAGCTCCTTGGACAGGGTGGCTCAGCCCCAGCATTTT
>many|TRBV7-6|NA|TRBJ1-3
CASSRGRVSGNTIYF
TGTGCCAGCAGCAGGGGAAGGGTCTCTGGAAACACCATATATTTT
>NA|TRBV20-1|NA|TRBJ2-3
CSAPDYTDTQYF
TGCAGTGCCCCGGACTACACAGATACGCAGTATTTT
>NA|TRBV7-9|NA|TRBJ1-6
CASSLDLYSSPLHF
TGTGCCAGCAGCTTAGATCTGTACAGCTCACCCCTCCACTTT
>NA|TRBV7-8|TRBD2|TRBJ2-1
CASTPERGGYNEQFF
TGTGCCAGCACCCCAGAGCGGGGGGGCTACAATGAGCAGTTCTTC
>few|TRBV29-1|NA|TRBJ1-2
CSVGYTDNYGYTF
TGCAGCGTGGGCTACACAGATAACTATGGCTACACCTTC
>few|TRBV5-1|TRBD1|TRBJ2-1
CASSWTGGPYNEQFF
TGCGCCAGCAGCTGGACAGGGGGCCCCTACAATGAGCAGTTCTTC
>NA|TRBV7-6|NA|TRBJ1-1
CASSLTRQDMNTEAFF
TGTGCCAGCAGCCTAACCCGACAGGATATGAACACTGAAGCTTTCTTT
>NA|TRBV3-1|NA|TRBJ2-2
CASSWDQTGELFF
TGTGCCAGCAGCTGGGACCAGACCGGGGAGCTGTTTTTT
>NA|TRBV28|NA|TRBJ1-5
CASSLSTGSQPQHF
TGTGCCAGCAGTTTGAGTACAGGTTCGCAGCCCCAGCATTTT
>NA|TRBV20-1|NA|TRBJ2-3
CSAEAGDTQYF
TGCAGTGCGGAGGCGGGGGATACGCAGTATTTT
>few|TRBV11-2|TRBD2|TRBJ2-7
CASSTERGGQYF
TGTGCCAGCAGCACAGAGCGGGGCGGGCAGTACTTC
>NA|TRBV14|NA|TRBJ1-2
CASSQDGATVYYGYTF
TGTGCCAGCAGCCAAGATGGGGCGACAGTTTACTATGGCTACACCTTC
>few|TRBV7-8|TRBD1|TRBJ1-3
CASGIDRASGNTIYF
TGTGCCAGCGGAATAGACAGGGCCTCTGGAAACACCATATATTTT
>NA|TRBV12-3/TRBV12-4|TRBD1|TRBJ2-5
CATAYGQGQETQYF
TGTGCCACCGCCTACGGACAGGGTCAAGAGACCCAGTACTTC
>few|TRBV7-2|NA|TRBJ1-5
CASSYDSGRQPQHF
TGTGCCAGCAGTTATGACAGCGGGCGTCAGCCCCAGCATTTT
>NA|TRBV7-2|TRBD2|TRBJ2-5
CASSFYYGTSGGSQQETQYF
TGTGCCAGCAGCTTCTACTACGGGACTAGCGGGGGGTCCCAGCAAGAGACCCAGTACTTC
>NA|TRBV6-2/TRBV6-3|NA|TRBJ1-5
CASNVMGRNQPQHF
TGTGCCAGCAATGTGATGGGAAGGAACCAGCCCCAGCATTTT
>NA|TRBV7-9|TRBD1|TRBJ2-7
CASSLDRGPGEQYF
TGTGCCAGCAGCCTCGACAGGGGGCCTGGGGAGCAGTACTTC
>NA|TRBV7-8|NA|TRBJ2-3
CASSLATETASTDTQYF
TGTGCCAGCAGCTTAGCGACCGAGACAGCTAGCACAGATACGCAGTATTTT
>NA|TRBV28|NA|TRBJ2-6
CASSFHSGANVLTF
TGTGCCAGCAGTTTTCATTCTGGGGCCAACGTCCTGACTTTC
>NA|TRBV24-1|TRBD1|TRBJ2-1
CATSDAGTGWNEQFF
TGTGCCACCAGTGATGCGGGGACAGGATGGAATGAGCAGTTCTTC
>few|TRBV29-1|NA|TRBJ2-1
CSVERYNEQFF
TGCAGCGTTGAGAGGTACAATGAGCAGTTCTTC